This T cell receptor (beta chain) was found in a study of shared clonotypes between healthy human individuals. On this clone itself: Its target is not known.

This CDR3 is 15 amino acids long. The germline V gene has CDR1 MNHEY and CDR2 SMNVEV (reference sequence). V was shortened by 6 bases and J by 7 bases, with 22 bases between the two germline ends. Findings and caveats of the study: Generation probabilities of non-shared clonotypes were lower (relative to those shared by all four donors).

CD4+ cell separation produced CD45RA+ naive and CD45RA-negative memory subsets. TCRdb keeps only in-frame clones here, not all; method: immunoSEQ multiplex PCR. This sample has approximately 2,300,000 clones, with about nine tenths found just once. The clonotype was recovered from a man between 18 and 29 years old in good health. Some clones in this sample may be carry-over from other donors' samples. This chain connects TRBV27 to TRBJ2-7, with D possibly matching TRBD2 (6 bases). Sequencing input: naive CD4+ T cells from PBMCs. Regarding subset: CD45RA+ positively selected. CDR3 nucleotides: TGTGCCAGCAGCCAAGGAGGGGCCATACCTTTAGAGCAGTACTTC. This sequence encodes CASSQGGAIPLEQYF.